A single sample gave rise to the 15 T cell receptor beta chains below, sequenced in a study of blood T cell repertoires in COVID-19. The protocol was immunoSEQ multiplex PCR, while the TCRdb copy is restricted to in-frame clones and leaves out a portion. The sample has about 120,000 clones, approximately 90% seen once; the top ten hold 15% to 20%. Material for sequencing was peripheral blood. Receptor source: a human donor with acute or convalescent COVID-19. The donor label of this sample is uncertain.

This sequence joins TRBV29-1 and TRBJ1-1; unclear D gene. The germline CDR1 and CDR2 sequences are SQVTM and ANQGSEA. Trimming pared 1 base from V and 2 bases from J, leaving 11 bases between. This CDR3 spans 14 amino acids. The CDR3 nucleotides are TGCAGCGTTGAAGGCGGTCCCGATAACACTGAAGCTTTCTTT. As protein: CSVEGGPDNTEAFF.

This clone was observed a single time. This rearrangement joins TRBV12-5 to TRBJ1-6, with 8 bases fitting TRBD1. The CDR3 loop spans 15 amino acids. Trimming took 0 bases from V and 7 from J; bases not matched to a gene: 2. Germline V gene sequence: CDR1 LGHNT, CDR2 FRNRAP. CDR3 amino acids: CASGLVTGGNSPLHF. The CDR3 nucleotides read TGTGCTAGTGGTTTGGTTACAGGGGGAAATTCACCCCTCCACTTT.

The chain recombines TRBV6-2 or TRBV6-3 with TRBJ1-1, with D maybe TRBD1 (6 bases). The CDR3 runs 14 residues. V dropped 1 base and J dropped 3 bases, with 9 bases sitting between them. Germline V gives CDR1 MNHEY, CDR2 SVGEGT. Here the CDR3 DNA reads TGTGCCAGCAGTTACTACAGGGCGGACACTGAAGCTTTCTTT. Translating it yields CASSYYRADTEAFF.

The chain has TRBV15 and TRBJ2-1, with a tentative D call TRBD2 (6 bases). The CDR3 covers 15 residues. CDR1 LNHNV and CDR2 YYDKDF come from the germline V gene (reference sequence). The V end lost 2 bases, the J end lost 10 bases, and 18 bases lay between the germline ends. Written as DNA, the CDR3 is TGTGCCACCAGCAGACTCGGTCCTCTGGAGGGGGAGCAGTTCTTC. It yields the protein CATSRLGPLEGEQFF.

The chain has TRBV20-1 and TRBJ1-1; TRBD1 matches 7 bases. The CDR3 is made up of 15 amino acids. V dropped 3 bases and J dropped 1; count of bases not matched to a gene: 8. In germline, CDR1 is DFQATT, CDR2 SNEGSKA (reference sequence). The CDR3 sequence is CSASKGTASNTEAFF. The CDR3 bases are TGCAGTGCTAGTAAAGGGACAGCATCGAACACTGAAGCTTTCTTT.

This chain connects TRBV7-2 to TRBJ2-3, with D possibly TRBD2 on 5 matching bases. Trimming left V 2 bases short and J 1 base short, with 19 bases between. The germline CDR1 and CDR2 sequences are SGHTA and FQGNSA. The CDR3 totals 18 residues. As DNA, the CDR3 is TGTGCCAGCAGCTTATTCGGGGTGGTAGGTGGGGGCACAGATACGCAGTATTTT. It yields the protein CASSLFGVVGGGTDTQYF.

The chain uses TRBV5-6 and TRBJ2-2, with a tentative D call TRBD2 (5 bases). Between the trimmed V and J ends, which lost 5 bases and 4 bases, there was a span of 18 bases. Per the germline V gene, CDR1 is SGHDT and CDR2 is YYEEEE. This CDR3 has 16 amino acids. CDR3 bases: TGTGCCAGCAGTCCTCTTAGCGATCGGGGCACCGGGGAGCTGTTTTTT. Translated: CASSPLSDRGTGELFF. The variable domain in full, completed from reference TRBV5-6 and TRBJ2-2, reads DAGVTQSPTHLIKTRGQQVTLRCSPKSGHDTVSWYQQALGQGPQFIFQYYEEEERQRGNFPDRFSGHQFPNYSSELNVNALLLGDSALYLCASSPLSDRGTGELFFGEGSRLTVL.

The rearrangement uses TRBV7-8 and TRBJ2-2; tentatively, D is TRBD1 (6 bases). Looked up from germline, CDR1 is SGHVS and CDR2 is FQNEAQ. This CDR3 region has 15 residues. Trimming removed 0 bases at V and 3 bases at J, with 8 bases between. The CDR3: CASSLAHRDTGELFF. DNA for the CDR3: TGTGCCAGCAGCTTAGCCCACAGGGACACCGGGGAGCTGTTTTTT. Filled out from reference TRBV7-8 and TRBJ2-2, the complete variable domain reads GAGVSQSPRYKVAKRGQDVALRCDPISGHVSLFWYQQALGQGPEFLTYFQNEAQLDKSGLPSDRFFAERPEGSVSTLKIQRTQQEDSAVYLCASSLAHRDTGELFFGEGSRLTVL.

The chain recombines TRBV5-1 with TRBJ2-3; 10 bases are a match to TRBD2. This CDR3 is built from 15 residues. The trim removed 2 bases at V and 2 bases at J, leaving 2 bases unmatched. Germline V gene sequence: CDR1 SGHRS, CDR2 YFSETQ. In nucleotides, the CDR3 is TGCGCCAGCAGCTTCGGACTAGCGGTCACAGATACGCAGTATTTT. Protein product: CASSFGLAVTDTQYF.

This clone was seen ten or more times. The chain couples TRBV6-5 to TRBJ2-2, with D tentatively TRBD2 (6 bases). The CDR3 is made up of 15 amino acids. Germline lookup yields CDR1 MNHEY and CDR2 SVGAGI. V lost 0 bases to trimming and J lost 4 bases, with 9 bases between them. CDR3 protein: CASSYSEGGTGELFF. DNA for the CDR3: TGTGCCAGCAGTTACTCGGAGGGAGGCACCGGGGAGCTGTTTTTT.

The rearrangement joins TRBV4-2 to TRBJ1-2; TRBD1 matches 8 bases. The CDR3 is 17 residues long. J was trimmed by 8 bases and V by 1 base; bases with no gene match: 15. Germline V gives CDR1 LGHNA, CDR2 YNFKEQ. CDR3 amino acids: CASSQAPGQGGSGGYTF. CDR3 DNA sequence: TGTGCCAGCAGCCAAGCCCCCGGACAGGGCGGTTCGGGCGGCTACACCTTC.

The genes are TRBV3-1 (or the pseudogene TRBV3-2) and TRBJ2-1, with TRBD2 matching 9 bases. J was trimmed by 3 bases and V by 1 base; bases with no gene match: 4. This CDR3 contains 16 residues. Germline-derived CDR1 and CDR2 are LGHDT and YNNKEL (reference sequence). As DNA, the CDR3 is TGTGCCAGCAGCCAAGGAGCACTAGCGGGCTACAATGAGCAGTTCTTC. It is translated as CASSQGALAGYNEQFF.

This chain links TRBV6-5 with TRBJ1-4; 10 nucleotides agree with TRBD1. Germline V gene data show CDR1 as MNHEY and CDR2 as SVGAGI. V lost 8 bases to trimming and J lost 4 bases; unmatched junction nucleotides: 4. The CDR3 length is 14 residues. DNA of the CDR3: TGTGCCAGCGCCGGGACAGGGGTTAATGAAAAACTGTTTTTT. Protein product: CASAGTGVNEKLFF.

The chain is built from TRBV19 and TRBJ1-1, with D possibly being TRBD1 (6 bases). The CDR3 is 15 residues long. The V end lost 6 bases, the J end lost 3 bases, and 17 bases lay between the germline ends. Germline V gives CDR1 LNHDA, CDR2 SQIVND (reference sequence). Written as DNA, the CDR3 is TGTGCCAGTAGGCCACTTACAGGGTGGGACACTGAAGCTTTCTTT. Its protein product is CASRPLTGWDTEAFF.

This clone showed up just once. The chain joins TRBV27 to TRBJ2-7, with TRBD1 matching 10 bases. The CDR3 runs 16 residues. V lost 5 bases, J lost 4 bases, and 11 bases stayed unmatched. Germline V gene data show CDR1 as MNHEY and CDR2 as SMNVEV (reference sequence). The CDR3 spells CASSPGQGRGTYEQYF. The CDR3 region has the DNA TGTGCCAGCAGTCCGGGACAGGGGAGAGGTACGTACGAGCAGTACTTC.